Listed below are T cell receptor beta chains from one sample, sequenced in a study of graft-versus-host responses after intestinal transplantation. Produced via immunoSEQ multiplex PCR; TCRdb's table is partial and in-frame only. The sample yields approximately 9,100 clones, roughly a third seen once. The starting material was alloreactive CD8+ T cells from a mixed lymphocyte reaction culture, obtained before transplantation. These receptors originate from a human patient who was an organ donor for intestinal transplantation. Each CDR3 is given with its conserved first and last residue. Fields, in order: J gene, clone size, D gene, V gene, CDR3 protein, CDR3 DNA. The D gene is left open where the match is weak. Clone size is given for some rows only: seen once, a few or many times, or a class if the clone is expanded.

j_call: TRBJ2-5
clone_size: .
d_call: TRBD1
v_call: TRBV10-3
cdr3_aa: CAISESRFMGQGRETQYF
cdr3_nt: TGTGCCATCAGTGAGTCGAGGTTTATGGGACAGGGAAGGGAGACCCAGTACTTC

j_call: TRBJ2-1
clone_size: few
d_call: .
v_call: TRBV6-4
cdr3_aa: CASSGSLENEQFF
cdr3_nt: TGTGCCAGCAGTGGCTCACTAGAAAATGAGCAGTTCTTC

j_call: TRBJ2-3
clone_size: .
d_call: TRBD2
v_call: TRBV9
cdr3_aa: CASSVGGGLDTQYF
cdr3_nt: TGTGCCAGCAGCGTAGGCGGGGGGTTGGATACGCAGTATTTT

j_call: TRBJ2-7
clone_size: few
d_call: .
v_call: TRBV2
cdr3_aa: CASSGGKEFPYEQYF
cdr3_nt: TGTGCCAGCAGTGGAGGGAAAGAATTCCCCTACGAGCAGTACTTC

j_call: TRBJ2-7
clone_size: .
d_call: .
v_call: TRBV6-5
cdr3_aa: CASSDDLDYEQYF
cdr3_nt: TGTGCCAGCAGTGACGACTTAGACTACGAGCAGTACTTC

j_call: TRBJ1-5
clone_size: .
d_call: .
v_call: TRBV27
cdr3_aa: CASSLGGYNQPQHF
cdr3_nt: TGTGCCAGCAGTTTAGGAGGCTACAATCAGCCCCAGCATTTT

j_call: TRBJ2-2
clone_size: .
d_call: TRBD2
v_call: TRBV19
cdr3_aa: CASSALAARTGELFF
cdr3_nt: TGTGCCAGTAGCGCACTAGCGGCGAGGACCGGGGAGCTGTTTTTT

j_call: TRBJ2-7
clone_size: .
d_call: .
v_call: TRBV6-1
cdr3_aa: CASSGRGKGSGEQYF
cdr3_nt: TGTGCCAGCAGTGGAAGGGGTAAGGGTTCGGGCGAGCAGTACTTC

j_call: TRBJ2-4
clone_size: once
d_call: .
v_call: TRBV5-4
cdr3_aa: CASSSRRGNIQYF
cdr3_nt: TGTGCCAGCAGCTCCCGACGAGGAAACATTCAGTACTTC

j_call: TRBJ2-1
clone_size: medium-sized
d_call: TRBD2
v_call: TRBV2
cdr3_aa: CASSVLGTSGRVDEQFF
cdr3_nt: TGTGCCAGCAGTGTATTGGGGACTAGCGGGAGGGTGGATGAGCAGTTCTTC

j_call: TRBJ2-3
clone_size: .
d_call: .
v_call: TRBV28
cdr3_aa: CASCYRWGLGFPTDTQYF
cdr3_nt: TGTGCCAGCTGCTACCGGTGGGGGCTAGGCTTTCCCACAGATACGCAGTATTTT

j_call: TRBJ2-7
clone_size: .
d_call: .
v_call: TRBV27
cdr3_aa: CASSLQDSLYEQYF
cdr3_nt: TGTGCCAGCAGTTTACAAGACTCACTCTACGAGCAGTACTTC

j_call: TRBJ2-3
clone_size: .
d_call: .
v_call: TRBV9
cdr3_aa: CASSTPRSGTGSTDTQYF
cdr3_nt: TGTGCCAGCAGCACACCTCGATCCGGGACTGGAAGCACAGATACGCAGTATTTT

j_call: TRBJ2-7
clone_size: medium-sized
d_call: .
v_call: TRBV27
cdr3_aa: CASSLMGGGTYEQYF
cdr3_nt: TGTGCCAGCAGTTTAATGGGAGGAGGAACCTACGAGCAGTACTTC

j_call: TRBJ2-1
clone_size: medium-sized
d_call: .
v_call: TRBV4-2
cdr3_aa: CASSQEGGGLYNEQFF
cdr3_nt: TGTGCCAGCAGCCAAGAAGGGGGAGGGCTATACAATGAGCAGTTCTTC

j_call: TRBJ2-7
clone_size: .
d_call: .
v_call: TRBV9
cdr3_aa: CASSGGVGSYEQYF
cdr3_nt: TGTGCCAGCAGCGGGGGGGTTGGGTCCTACGAGCAGTACTTC